This TCR beta chain stems from a study of T cells in women clearing cervical HPV infection. Study background: Case blood was drawn when the lesion was first found; control blood after infection became undetectable. General study findings and limits: TRBV6-7 abundance was lower in cases than controls (roughly 0.11% versus 0.16%).

Repertoires were generated with immunoSEQ multiplex PCR, while TCRdb's copy carries only in-frame clones and drops some. This repertoire comprises about 22,000 clones; its ten largest clones make up approximately 5%. All donors had a single incident cervical HPV16 infection, not prevalent. On this clone itself: The antigen is not known. The CDR3 end is not reached by the read, which stops 3 residues before it; the germline J gene fills it in.

This CDR3 spans 13 amino acids. CDR1 is WNHNN and CDR2 is SYGVQD in the germline V gene (reference sequence). The germline V and J ends were trimmed by 7 bases and 0 bases, with 9 bases remaining between them. The TCR was taken from a woman aged 18-69 years with a cervical HPV16 infection that either progressed to CIN3+ or cleared (not recorded which). The specimen sequenced was blood buffy coat. V usage is TRBV10-1 and J usage is TRBJ1-1, with no clear D. CDR3 sequence reads: CASKKQMNTEAFF. Partial CDR3 DNA: TGCGCCAGCAAAAAACAGATGAACACTGAA.